Listed here are 32 T cell receptor beta chains from one sample, sequenced in a study of T cells in narcolepsy. TCRdb keeps only in-frame clones here, not all; method: immunoSEQ multiplex PCR. The table lists some 30,000 clones, around 80% of them singletons. Sequenced material: CD45RA- memory CD4+ T cells from PBMCs. These receptors were collected from a human donor with narcolepsy.

V usage is TRBV12-2 and J usage is TRBJ2-4; the table's D call, TRBD2, has no DNA check behind it. TRBV12-2 is listed as a pseudogene. This CDR3 has 12 amino acids. For the CDR3, the DNA is TGTGCAAGTCGTCCCAGCGTCCGCATTCAGTACTTC. Translation gives CASRPSVRIQYF.

With respect to this clone: The junction departs from germline at one end; a sequencing error may be responsible. The chain joins TRBV19 to TRBJ1-5; D may be TRBD1 (6 bases). The V gene's germline CDR1 is LNHDA and CDR2 SQIVND (reference sequence). CDR3 length: 14 residues. The DNA of the CDR3 is TGTGCCAGTAGTGTAGACGGGGGCGGGCAGCCCCAGCATTTT. It translates to CASSVDGGGQPQHF.

The CDR3 loop reads CASSLEPNAGQFF. CDR3 sequence (DNA): TGTGCCAGCAGCTTAGAACCAAACGCGGGTCAGTTCTTC. The chain employs TRBV7-9 and TRBJ2-1; a possible D gene is TRBD2 (5 bases). The CDR3 runs to 13 residues. Trimming cost V 1 base and J 13 bases, with 14 bases left between them. Germline CDR1 and CDR2: SEHNR and FQNEAQ (reference sequence).

The chain uses TRBV14 and TRBJ1-4; D is unresolved. From germline, CDR1 is SGHDN and CDR2 FVKESK. The CDR3 spans 16 residues. V shed 2 bases and J shed 8 bases, with 18 bases lying between them. The CDR3 DNA reads TGTGCCAGCAGCCAACGGTGGGATGGATACGGCGAAAAACTGTTTTTT. This sequence encodes CASSQRWDGYGEKLFF. The full variable domain, with the rest looked up from reference TRBV14 and TRBJ1-4, is EAGVTQFPSHSVIEKGQTVTLRCDPISGHDNLYWYRRVMGKEIKFLLHFVKESKQDESGMPNNRFLAERTGGTYSTLKVQPAELEDSGVYFCASSQRWDGYGEKLFFGSGTQLSVL.

This chain connects TRBV7-8 to TRBJ2-4; D gene uncertain. V was clipped by 5 bases and J by 16 bases, with 21 bases between them. CDR3 size: 13 residues. Germline CDR1 SGHVS, CDR2 FQNEAQ. In DNA form, the CDR3 reads TGTGCCAGCAGCAGAGGTGGCAACGGACCCCAATACTTC. Encoded protein: CASSRGGNGPQYF.

V usage is TRBV18 and J usage is TRBJ2-4; a weak D match, TRBD2 (7 bases). CDR3 length equals 14 residues. Germline CDR1 and CDR2: KGHSH and LQKENI. The germline V and J ends were trimmed by 2 bases and 7 bases, with 12 bases remaining between them. The CDR3 loop reads CASSPTGGGNIQYF. The CDR3 coding sequence is TGTGCCAGCTCACCAACGGGGGGCGGGAACATTCAGTACTTC. Full variable domain (rest looked up from reference TRBV18 and TRBJ2-4): NAGVMQNPRHLVRRRGQEARLRCSPMKGHSHVYWYRQLPEEGLKFMVYLQKENIIDESGMPKERFSAEFPKEGPSILRIQQVVRGDSAAYFCASSPTGGGNIQYFGAGTRLSVL.

The chain couples TRBV6-1 to TRBJ2-3; no definite D call. Trimming cost V 6 bases and J 1 base, with 14 bases left between them. The CDR3 runs to 15 residues. Germline CDR1 and CDR2: MNHNS and SASEGT. The CDR3 bases are TGTGCCAGCAGGAGAAGCGACTCCCGCACAGATACGCAGTATTTT. Residues: CASRRSDSRTDTQYF.

The chain recombines TRBV30 with TRBJ1-1; 7 bases line up with TRBD1. The CDR3 is made up of 12 amino acids. After removal of 2 bases from V and 8 bases from J, the junction contained 5 bases not matched to a gene. Germline lookup yields CDR1 GTSNPN and CDR2 SVGIG (reference sequence). This CDR3 reads CAWSRGQAEAFF. The CDR3 region has the DNA TGTGCCTGGAGTCGCGGACAGGCAGAAGCTTTCTTT.

This clone was counted only a few times. The chain links TRBV19 to TRBJ1-5, with TRBD1 identical over 9 bases. Trimming removed 1 base from V and 5 bases from J; junction bases left unmatched: 6. Germline CDR1 LNHDA, CDR2 SQIVND (reference sequence). There are 16 residues in the CDR3. The chain's CDR3 is CASSIVGDRVHQPQHF. The CDR3 nucleotides read TGTGCCAGTAGTATAGTCGGGGACAGGGTTCATCAGCCCCAGCATTTT.

This chain connects TRBV6-5 to TRBJ2-3; D is undetermined. This CDR3 has 13 residues. V lost 5 bases and J 0 bases, leaving 6 bases between the germline ends. Germline values: CDR1 MNHEY, CDR2 SVGAGI. Here the CDR3 reads CASSLGSTDTQYF. DNA for the CDR3: TGTGCCAGCAGTCTGGGGAGCACAGATACGCAGTATTTT.

The rearrangement joins TRBV28 to TRBJ2-5, with D maybe TRBD2 (6 bases). CDR3 size: 13 residues. V was trimmed by 8 bases and J by 2 bases, leaving 12 bases between them. CDR1 and CDR2 (germline): MDHEN, SYDVKM. The DNA of the CDR3 is TGTGCCAGCGACGGGGGTAAACAAGAGACCCAGTACTTC. Its protein is CASDGGKQETQYF.

The rearrangement uses TRBV27 and TRBJ1-1, with TRBD1 as a possible D gene (6 bases). The CDR3 runs to 15 residues. V lost 7 bases and J 5 bases, leaving 20 bases between the germline ends. CDR1 is MNHEY and CDR2 is SMNVEV in the germline V gene (reference sequence). In DNA form, the CDR3 reads TGTGCCAGCACCCCCGGGGGGGCGAGGGGTACTGAAGCTTTCTTT. Translated, it gives CASTPGGARGTEAFF.

This chain links TRBV7-9 with TRBJ2-7, with D maybe TRBD2 (5 bases). V was clipped by 7 bases and J by 7 bases, with 20 bases between them. This CDR3 has 14 residues. CDR1 is SEHNR and CDR2 is FQNEAQ in the germline V gene (reference sequence). CDR3 in amino acids: CASIEYRGEGEQYF. The CDR3 nucleotides are TGTGCCAGCATCGAATACCGGGGAGAAGGGGAGCAGTACTTC.

The chain recombines TRBV18 with TRBJ2-7; possibly TRBD1 for D (8 bases). The CDR3 extends over 16 amino acids. The V and J ends lost 6 bases and 5 bases respectively, with 23 bases between them. In germline, CDR1 is KGHSH, CDR2 LQKENI. CDR3 amino acids: CASSMMDRAGVNEQYF. The CDR3 bases are TGTGCCAGCTCTATGATGGACAGGGCGGGGGTCAACGAGCAGTACTTC.

For the CDR3, the DNA is TGTGCCAGCAGTGTGGACAGATTTCCTAACTATGGCTACACCTTC. Translating it yields CASSVDRFPNYGYTF. This chain joins TRBV9 and TRBJ1-2; D might be TRBD1 (6 bases). Germline loops: CDR1 SGDLS, CDR2 YYNGEE. V was shortened by 5 bases and J by 0 bases, with 14 bases between the two germline ends. The CDR3 consists of 15 residues.

The rearrangement links TRBV5-6 to TRBJ2-1; D not resolved. CDR3 length: 16 amino acids. Trimming stripped 0 bases from V and 6 bases from J, with 16 bases between. CDR1 and CDR2 (germline): SGHDT, YYEEEE. CDR3 nucleotides: TGTGCCAGCAGCTTGGTTCCGGCGTTTTTGGGCAATGAGCAGTTCTTC. As protein: CASSLVPAFLGNEQFF. Full variable domain (remainder filled in from reference TRBV5-6 and TRBJ2-1): DAGVTQSPTHLIKTRGQQVTLRCSPKSGHDTVSWYQQALGQGPQFIFQYYEEEERQRGNFPDRFSGHQFPNYSSELNVNALLLGDSALYLCASSLVPAFLGNEQFFGPGTRLTVL.

The genes are TRBV5-1 and TRBJ2-7; D may be TRBD1 or TRBD2 (5 bases each). The length of the CDR3 is 17 residues. The V gene lost 0 bases and the J gene lost 3 bases, with 19 bases spanning the gap. From germline, CDR1 is SGHRS and CDR2 YFSETQ. The CDR3 loop is CASSLVLREGTVYEQYF. CDR3 in DNA: TGCGCCAGCAGCTTGGTCCTTCGAGAGGGGACCGTCTACGAGCAGTACTTC.

This sequence joins TRBV19 and TRBJ1-2, with D hard to call. V lost 5 bases and J 7 bases, leaving 11 bases between the germline ends. Germline values: CDR1 LNHDA, CDR2 SQIVND (reference sequence). This CDR3 contains 12 residues. CDR3: CASSVRGSGYTF. CDR3 nucleotides: TGTGCCAGTAGTGTTAGAGGGAGTGGCTACACCTTC.

This chain links TRBV4-1 with TRBJ2-7, with 12 bases fitting TRBD1. This CDR3 region has 16 residues. Germline V lookup: CDR1 MGHRA, CDR2 YSYEKL. V lost 4 bases to trimming and J lost 10 bases; unmatched junction nucleotides: 14. The CDR3 coding sequence is TGCGCCAGCAGCCTTGTATCGGGACAGGGGGCACGAAACCAGTACTTC. It yields the protein CASSLVSGQGARNQYF.

The chain uses TRBV29-1 and TRBJ2-2; no definite D call. V gave up 7 bases and J gave up 1 base, with 7 bases separating them. The CDR3 contains 12 residues. Germline V gene sequence: CDR1 SQVTM, CDR2 ANQGSEA. The CDR3 DNA reads TGCAGCGAGAGAGAGAACACCGGGGAGCTGTTTTTT. Amino acids: CSERENTGELFF.

The V and J genes are TRBV29-1 and TRBJ2-5, with D possibly TRBD2 on 5 matching bases. With 4 bases removed from V and 0 bases from J, the gap between germline ends came to 9 bases. CDR3 length: 13 residues. The V gene's germline CDR1 is SQVTM and CDR2 ANQGSEA. CDR3 region: CSVGEMYQETQYF. CDR3 bases: TGCAGCGTTGGGGAGATGTACCAAGAGACCCAGTACTTC.

This clone has just a few counts. This chain connects TRBV4-2 to TRBJ1-1; D remains ambiguous. Between the trimmed V and J ends, which lost 1 base and 1 base, there was a span of 10 bases. The CDR3 is made up of 15 amino acids. Germline CDR1 is LGHNA and CDR2 is YNFKEQ. The CDR3 spells CASSQGYGGNTEAFF. DNA of the CDR3: TGTGCCAGCAGCCAAGGGTACGGTGGGAACACTGAAGCTTTCTTT.

This rearrangement joins TRBV4-2 to TRBJ1-2; tentative D call: TRBD1 (6 bases). CDR1 is LGHNA, CDR2 YNFKEQ, per germline. The CDR3 sequence is 15 residues long. V lost 3 bases and J lost 2, with 13 bases in between. The CDR3 DNA is TGTGCCAGCAGCCAGGAGGAGGGGGGAAACTATGGCTACACCTTC. This translates into CASSQEEGGNYGYTF.

The genes are TRBV6-4 and TRBJ1-1; D not certain. Germline V gene data show CDR1 as MRHNA and CDR2 as SNTAGT. CDR3 length: 16 amino acids. Trimming shortened V by 3 bases and J by 4 bases, and 18 bases separated the two germline ends. The CDR3 spells CASSEPAVHWGTEAFF. The CDR3 nucleotides read TGTGCCAGCAGTGAACCGGCGGTTCATTGGGGCACTGAAGCTTTCTTT.

The chain employs TRBV4-2 and TRBJ1-2; perhaps TRBD1 as D (6 bases). The CDR3 extends over 15 amino acids. Germline V CDR1 and CDR2: LGHNA, YNFKEQ. Trimming took off 1 base at V and 2 bases at J, with 11 bases between the two ends. CDR3 DNA: TGTGCCAGCAGCCAAGCTGGGGGCCCGAACTATGGCTACACCTTC. Protein sequence: CASSQAGGPNYGYTF.

The V call is TRBV29-1, the J call TRBJ2-3, with 9 bases that match TRBD2. This CDR3 spans 19 amino acids. Germline CDR1 and CDR2: SQVTM and ANQGSEA. The V gene end was trimmed by 4 bases and the J gene end by 1 base; junction bases not matched to a gene: 18. CDR3: CSVGWIISGSGDGTDTQYF. In DNA form, the CDR3 reads TGCAGCGTTGGGTGGATTATTAGCGGGAGCGGGGATGGCACAGATACGCAGTATTTT.

V and J are TRBV5-4 and TRBJ2-5, with D possibly matching TRBD2 (5 bases). CDR1 SGHNT and CDR2 YYREEE come from the germline V gene (reference sequence). The V end lost 1 base, the J end lost 5 bases, and 18 bases lay between the germline ends. The CDR3 is 16 residues long. CDR3 amino acids: CASSLSRAGAVETQYF. Here the CDR3 DNA reads TGTGCCAGCAGCTTGTCTAGGGCGGGTGCGGTTGAGACCCAGTACTTC.

V and J are TRBV4-2 and TRBJ2-1, with TRBD2 matching 8 bases. The CDR3 loop spans 20 amino acids. V dropped 0 bases and J dropped 4; count of bases not matched to a gene: 17. Germline values: CDR1 LGHNA, CDR2 YNFKEQ. The CDR3 DNA reads as TGTGCCAGCAGCCAAGACGGGGCCGGGGGTAGCGGGACCTTATACAATGAGCAGTTCTTC. It codes for CASSQDGAGGSGTLYNEQFF.

This chain connects TRBV30 to TRBJ1-2; D is undetermined. The CDR3 totals 15 residues. Trimming took 4 bases from V and 8 from J, leaving 23 bases between them. The germline CDR1 and CDR2 sequences are GTSNPN and SVGIG (reference sequence). CDR3 coding DNA: TGTGCCTGGAACCTTTTTCTAACGAGTTCTATAGGCTACACCTTC. Translating it yields CAWNLFLTSSIGYTF.

This rearrangement joins TRBV18 to TRBJ2-5; perhaps D is TRBD1 or TRBD2 (5 bases each). The end of the DNA is better explained by TRBJ2-7, so the J call may be wrong. CDR3 size: 15 residues. Germline CDR1 and CDR2: KGHSH and LQKENI. Here the CDR3 DNA reads TGTGCCAGCTCGCCTACGGACACTAGCTCCTACGAGCAGTACTTC. Translating it yields CASSPTDTSSYEQYF.

The rearrangement joins TRBV2 to TRBJ2-2; D possibly corresponds to TRBD2 (5 bases). Germline CDR1 and CDR2: SNHLY and FYNNEI. The V gene lost 0 bases and the J gene lost 6 bases, with 14 bases spanning the gap. This CDR3 is built from 16 residues. The CDR3 reads CASSEARGLRAGELFF. The CDR3 bases are TGTGCCAGCAGTGAAGCGAGAGGGTTGAGGGCCGGGGAGCTGTTTTTT.

The chain couples TRBV5-4 to TRBJ2-1; D gene ambiguous. V gave up 4 bases and J gave up 8 bases, with 22 bases separating them. The CDR3 is 16 amino acids. Germline V gives CDR1 SGHNT, CDR2 YYREEE (reference sequence). CDR3 DNA sequence: TGTGCCAGCAGCCCCCGCCTTAGCCCACCCTTGGATGAGCAGTTCTTC. It translates to CASSPRLSPPLDEQFF.